The clone carrying this T cell receptor (beta chain) is medium-sized in the sample. V gave up 8 bases and J gave up 4 bases, with 12 bases separating them. From germline, CDR1 is MNHEY and CDR2 SVGAGI. The CDR3 contains 13 residues. This record comes from a study of T cells of healthy individuals. TCRdb reprocessed the 5' RACE reads via MiXCR and lists one record per CDR3 protein. The table lists about 41,000 distinct CDR3 sequences, more than 4.5% of them singletons. The chain has TRBV6-5 and TRBJ2-4; D tentatively fits TRBD1 or TRBD2 (5 bases each). The sequence was obtained from a human donor in good health. CDR3 bases: TGTGCCAGCCGGGGACGGATAAAAAACATTCAGTACTTC. The encoded protein is CASRGRIKNIQYF.